This T cell receptor (beta chain) was captured by sequencing in a study of molecular identifiers for immune sequencing clone quantification. Study-level background: In replicates, RNA from around 18,000 or 91,000 naive CD8 cells was divided five ways and four parts were sequenced.

In the sort, naive CD8 T cells were defined as CD8+CD4-CCR7+CD45RA+. V gave up 0 bases and J gave up 6 bases, with 12 bases separating them. From germline, CDR1 is GTSNPN and CDR2 SVGIG (reference sequence). CDR3 length equals 13 residues. Overall study findings and caveats: Highly expanded clone sizes could be underestimated through barcode sharing by identical TCR molecules.

This clonotype has a count of ten or more. Its antigen is still unknown. TCRdb re-called the PCR reads through MiXCR, storing one row per CDR3 protein. This sample has about 500,000 distinct CDR3 sequences, with about a quarter found just once. Sequencing was performed on naive CD8+ T cells from blood, with Jurkat cell RNA spiked in. Subset noted: FACS-sorted CD8+CD4-CCR7+CD45RA+ naive T cells. This sequence originates from a human donor in good health. Some libraries in this study had Jurkat cell RNA spiked in. The chain recombines TRBV30 with TRBJ2-7; D is perhaps TRBD2 (5 bases). DNA of the CDR3: TGTGCCTGGAGTGTACTCGGGGTCGGCGAGCAGTACTTC. Its protein product is CAWSVLGVGEQYF.